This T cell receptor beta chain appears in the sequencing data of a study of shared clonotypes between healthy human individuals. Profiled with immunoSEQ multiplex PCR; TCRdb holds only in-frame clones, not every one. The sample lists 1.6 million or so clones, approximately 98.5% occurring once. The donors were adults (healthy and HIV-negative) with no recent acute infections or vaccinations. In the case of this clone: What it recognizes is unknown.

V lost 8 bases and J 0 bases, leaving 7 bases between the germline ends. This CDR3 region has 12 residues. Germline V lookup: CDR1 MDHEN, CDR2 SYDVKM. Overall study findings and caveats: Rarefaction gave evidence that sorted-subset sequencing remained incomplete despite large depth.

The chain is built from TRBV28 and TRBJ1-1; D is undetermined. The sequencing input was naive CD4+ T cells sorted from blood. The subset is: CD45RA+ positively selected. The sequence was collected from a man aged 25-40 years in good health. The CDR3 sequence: CASLILNTEAFF. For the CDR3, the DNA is TGTGCCAGCCTAATTTTGAACACTGAAGCTTTCTTT.